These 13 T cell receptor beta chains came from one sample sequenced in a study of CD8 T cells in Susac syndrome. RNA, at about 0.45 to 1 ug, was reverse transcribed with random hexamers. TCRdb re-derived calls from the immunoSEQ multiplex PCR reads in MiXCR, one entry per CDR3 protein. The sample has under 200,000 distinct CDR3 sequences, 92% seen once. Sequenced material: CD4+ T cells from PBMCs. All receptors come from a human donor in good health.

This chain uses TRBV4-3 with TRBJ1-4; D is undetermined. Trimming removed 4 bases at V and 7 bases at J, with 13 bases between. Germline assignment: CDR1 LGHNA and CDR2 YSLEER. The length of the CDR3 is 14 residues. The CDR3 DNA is TGCGCCAGCAGCCTAGAAGCGGGGAGTGAAAAACTGTTTTTT. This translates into CASSLEAGSEKLFF.

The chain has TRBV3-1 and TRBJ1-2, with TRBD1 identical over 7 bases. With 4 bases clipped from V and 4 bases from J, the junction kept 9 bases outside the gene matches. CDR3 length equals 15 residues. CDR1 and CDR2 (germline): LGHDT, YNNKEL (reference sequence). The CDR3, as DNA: TGTGCCAGCAGCCTAAGGGGACAGCGATTCTATGGCTACACCTTC. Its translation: CASSLRGQRFYGYTF.

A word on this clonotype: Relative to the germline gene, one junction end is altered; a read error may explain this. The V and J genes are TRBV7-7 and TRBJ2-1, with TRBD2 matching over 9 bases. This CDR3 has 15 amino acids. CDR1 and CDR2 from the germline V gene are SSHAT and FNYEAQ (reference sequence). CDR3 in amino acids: CASSLIAGVSDEQFF. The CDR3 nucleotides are TGTGCTAGCAGCTTAATAGCGGGAGTTTCGGATGAGCAGTTCTTC. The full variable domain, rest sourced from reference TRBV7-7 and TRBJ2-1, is GAGVSQSPRYKVTKRGQDVTLRCDPISSHATLYWYQQALGQGPEFLTYFNYEAQPDKSGLPSDRFSAERPEGSISTLTIQRTEQRDSAMYRCASSLIAGVSDEQFFGPGTRLTVL.

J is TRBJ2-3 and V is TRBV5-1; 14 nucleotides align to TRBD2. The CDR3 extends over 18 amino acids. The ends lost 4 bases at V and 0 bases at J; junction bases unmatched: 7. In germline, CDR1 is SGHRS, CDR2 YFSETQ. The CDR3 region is CASSLGLAGASSTDTQYF. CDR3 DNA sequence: TGCGCCAGCAGCCTGGGACTAGCGGGAGCTTCTAGCACAGATACGCAGTATTTT. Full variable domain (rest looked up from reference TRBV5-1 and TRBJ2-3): KAGVTQTPRYLIKTRGQQVTLSCSPISGHRSVSWYQQTPGQGLQFLFEYFSETQRNKGNFPGRFSGRQFSNSRSEMNVSTLELGDSALYLCASSLGLAGASSTDTQYFGPGTRLTVL.

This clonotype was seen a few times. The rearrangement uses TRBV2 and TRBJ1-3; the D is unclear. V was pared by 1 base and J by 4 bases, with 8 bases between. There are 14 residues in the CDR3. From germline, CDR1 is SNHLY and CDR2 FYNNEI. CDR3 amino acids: CASSEDGSGNTIYF. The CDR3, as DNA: TGTGCCAGCAGTGAAGATGGTTCGGGAAACACCATATATTTT.

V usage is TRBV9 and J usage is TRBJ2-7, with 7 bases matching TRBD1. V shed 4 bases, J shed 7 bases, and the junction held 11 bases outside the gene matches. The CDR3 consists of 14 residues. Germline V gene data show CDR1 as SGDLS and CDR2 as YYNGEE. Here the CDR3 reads CASSPRTGWREQYF. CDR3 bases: TGTGCCAGCAGCCCGAGGACAGGTTGGCGAGAGCAGTACTTC.

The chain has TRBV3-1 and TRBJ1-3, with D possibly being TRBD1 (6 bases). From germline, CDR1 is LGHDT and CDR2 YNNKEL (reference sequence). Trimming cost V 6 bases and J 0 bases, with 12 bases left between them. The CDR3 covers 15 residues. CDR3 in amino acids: CASSLQGVSGNTIYF. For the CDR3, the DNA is TGTGCCAGCAGTCTACAGGGAGTCTCTGGAAACACCATATATTTT.

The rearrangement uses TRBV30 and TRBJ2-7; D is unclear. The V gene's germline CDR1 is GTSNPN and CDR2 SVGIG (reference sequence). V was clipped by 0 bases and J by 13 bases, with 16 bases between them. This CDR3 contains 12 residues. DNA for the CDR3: TGTGCCTGGAGTGTAACGGGCTCGGTCTCCTACTTC. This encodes CAWSVTGSVSYF.

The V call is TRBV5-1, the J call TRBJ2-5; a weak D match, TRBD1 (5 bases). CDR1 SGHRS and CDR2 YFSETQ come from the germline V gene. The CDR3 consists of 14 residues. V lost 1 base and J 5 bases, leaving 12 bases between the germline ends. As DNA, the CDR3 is TGCGCCAGCAGCTTGCAAGGGGCCGAGGAGACCCAGTACTTC. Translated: CASSLQGAEETQYF. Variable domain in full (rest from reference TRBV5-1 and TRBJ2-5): KAGVTQTPRYLIKTRGQQVTLSCSPISGHRSVSWYQQTPGQGLQFLFEYFSETQRNKGNFPGRFSGRQFSNSRSEMNVSTLELGDSALYLCASSLQGAEETQYFGPGTRLLVL.

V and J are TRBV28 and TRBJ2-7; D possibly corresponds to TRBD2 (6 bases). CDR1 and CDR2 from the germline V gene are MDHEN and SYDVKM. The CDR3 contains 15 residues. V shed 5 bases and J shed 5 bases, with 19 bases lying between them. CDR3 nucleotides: TGTGCCAGCAGTCCCGCTAGCGCCGGGAGCGACGAGCAGTACTTC. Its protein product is CASSPASAGSDEQYF.

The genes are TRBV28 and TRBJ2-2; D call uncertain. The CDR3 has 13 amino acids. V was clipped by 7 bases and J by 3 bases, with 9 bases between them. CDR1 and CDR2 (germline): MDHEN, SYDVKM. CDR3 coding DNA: TGTGCCAGCATTGAATGGGACACCGGGGAGCTGTTTTTT. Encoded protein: CASIEWDTGELFF.

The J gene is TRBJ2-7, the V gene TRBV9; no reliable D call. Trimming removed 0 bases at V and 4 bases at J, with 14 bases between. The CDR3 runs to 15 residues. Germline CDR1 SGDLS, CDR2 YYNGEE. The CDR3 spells CASSVDGYRLYEQYF. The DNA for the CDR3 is TGTGCCAGCAGCGTAGATGGGTATAGGCTTTACGAGCAGTACTTC.

CDR3 sequence reads: CASSLIGQNEKLFF. DNA of the CDR3: TGTGCCAGCAGTTTAATCGGACAAAATGAAAAACTGTTTTTT. This chain connects TRBV27 to TRBJ1-4; D is possibly TRBD1 (5 bases). Trimming took 2 bases from V and 5 from J, leaving 9 bases between them. Germline assignment: CDR1 MNHEY and CDR2 SMNVEV (reference sequence). The CDR3 runs to 14 residues.